Listed below are T cell receptor beta chains from one sample, sequenced in a study of shared clonotypes between healthy human individuals. Here immunoSEQ multiplex PCR was the method, and the copy in TCRdb shows in-frame clones only, minus some. The table shows about 1,900,000 clones, with approximately 94% occurring only once. Sequenced: naive CD8+ T cells sorted from blood. The receptors here all came from a man between 18 and 29 years old in good health. Each CDR3 is given with its conserved first and last residue. D genes are given only for firm matches. Where a row states a size, it is once, few, many or the class of an expanded clone; other rows omit it.

V gene	D gene	clone size	J gene	CDR3 DNA	CDR3 protein
TRBV7-9	TRBD2	NA	TRBJ2-5	TGTGCCAGCAGCCCCCCCCGGGGGACTAGCGTAGAGACCCAGTACTTC	CASSPPRGTSVETQYF
TRBV27	TRBD1	NA	TRBJ2-7	TGTGCCAGCAGTAGGGGGACAGGGAGCGACGAGCAGTACTTC	CASSRGTGSDEQYF
TRBV7-9	NA	once	TRBJ2-3	TGTGCCAGCAGCCCAGGAAGCACAGATACGCAGTATTTT	CASSPGSTDTQYF
TRBV6-6	NA	once	TRBJ2-7	TGTGCCAGCACAGGGTCCTACGAGCAGTACTTC	CASTGSYEQYF
TRBV6-1	NA	NA	TRBJ2-7	TGTGCCAGCAGTGAGCAGGGAGGAGGGTTTGAGGGTTCCTACGAGCAGTACTTC	CASSEQGGGFEGSYEQYF
TRBV30	TRBD1	NA	TRBJ2-1	TGTGCCTGGAGTGTGGCCGTTTGGGGGACAGGGAAGTACGATGAGCAGTTCTTC	CAWSVAVWGTGKYDEQFF
TRBV19	NA	once	TRBJ2-6	TGTGCCAGTAATTCGGGGGCAGGGGCCAACGTCCTGACTTTC	CASNSGAGANVLTF
TRBV5-4	NA	NA	TRBJ1-2	TGTGCCAGCAGCCTTGACGGGAAGGTCACCTATGGCTACACCTTC	CASSLDGKVTYGYTF
TRBV7-9	TRBD2	NA	TRBJ2-1	TGTGCCAGCAGCCCCGGAGCGGGGGGGCATGGGAATGAGCAGTTCTTC	CASSPGAGGHGNEQFF
TRBV6-1	NA	NA	TRBJ1-1	TGTGCCAGCAGTGAAGACGGACAGTACACTGAAGCTTTCTTT	CASSEDGQYTEAFF
TRBV10-1	NA	NA	TRBJ2-7	TGCGCCAGCAGTGAGTCTGGATACGAGCAGTACTTC	CASSESGYEQYF
TRBV2	NA	NA	TRBJ2-3	TGTGCCAGCAGTAGCCCTCCAAGCGGCACTAGCACAGATACGCAGTATTTT	CASSSPPSGTSTDTQYF
TRBV7-8	NA	NA	TRBJ2-7	TGTGCCAGCAGCTTCGGGGGAGCTTACGAGCAGTACTTC	CASSFGGAYEQYF
TRBV14	NA	NA	TRBJ1-1	TGTGCCAGCAGCCAGTTCCAGGGCCTAGTTACTGAAGCTTTCTTT	CASSQFQGLVTEAFF
TRBV5-4	TRBD2	NA	TRBJ2-5	TGTGCCAGCAGCCCCGGACTAGACCAAGAGACCCAGTACTTC	CASSPGLDQETQYF
TRBV28	NA	NA	TRBJ1-5	TGTGCCAGCAGTATAGGGGGGTTTAATCAGCCCCAGCATTTT	CASSIGGFNQPQHF
TRBV19	TRBD1	NA	TRBJ2-7	TGTGCCAGTAGTCCGGGACAGGGATACTACGAGCAGTACTTC	CASSPGQGYYEQYF
TRBV7-9	TRBD1	NA	TRBJ2-7	TGTGCCAGCAGCCGGCCCGGGACAGGTGCCTACGAGCAGTACTTC	CASSRPGTGAYEQYF
TRBV28	NA	NA	TRBJ2-7	TGTGCCAGCAGTTTATTGGCAGGGGAGGGCTACGAGCAGTACTTC	CASSLLAGEGYEQYF
TRBV9	TRBD2	NA	TRBJ2-5	TGTGCCAGCAGCGTAGGGGGACTAGCGGGCTTTCAAGAGACCCAGTACTTC	CASSVGGLAGFQETQYF
TRBV13	NA	NA	TRBJ2-7	TGTGCCAGCAGCCCCGAACGGGGCCCCGAGCAGTACTTC	CASSPERGPEQYF
TRBV5-1	TRBD1	NA	TRBJ2-2	TGCGCCAGCAGCCTCACCGGGACAGGGGTCGGCCAGGAGGAGCTGTTTTTT	CASSLTGTGVGQEELFF
TRBV30	TRBD2	NA	TRBJ2-1	TGTGCCTGGAGTCAAGAGGGAGGGCGATTTATCTCCTACAATGAGCAGTTCTTC	CAWSQEGGRFISYNEQFF
TRBV2	NA	NA	TRBJ2-7	TGTGCCAGCAGTGTGATTAGCGGAACCTACGAGCAGTACTTC	CASSVISGTYEQYF